These T cell receptor beta chains were read from a single sample in a study of cytomegalovirus exposure and HLA in healthy donors. The method was immunoSEQ multiplex PCR; TCRdb's version includes in-frame clones alone and lacks a portion of them. The sample lists about 160,000 clones; 95% to 97% were seen once. Sequenced input: PBMCs. The receptor set was obtained from a woman aged 18-29 years in good health and CMV-seronegative. CDR3s include the opening cysteine and the closing phenylalanine or tryptophan. A D gene is named only where the DNA matches it firmly. For some rows the clone size is stated as once, few or many, or as a class when expanded; others skip it.

j_gene | v_gene | abundance | d_gene | CDR3aa | CDR3nt
TRBJ2-3 | TRBV7-2 | . | TRBD2 | CASSARGRGGRTDTQYF | TGTGCCAGCAGCGCCCGAGGGCGGGGGGGCCGGACAGATACGCAGTATTTT
TRBJ1-5 | TRBV7-2 | . | . | CASSLTANQPQHF | TGTGCCAGCAGCTTAACAGCAAATCAGCCCCAGCATTTT
TRBJ2-3 | TRBV7-9 | . | TRBD1 | CASSANPGQITDTQYF | TGTGCCAGCAGCGCCAACCCGGGACAGATCACAGATACGCAGTATTTT
TRBJ2-7 | TRBV9 | . | . | CASSILPSYEQYF | TGTGCCAGCAGCATTCTACCCTCCTACGAGCAGTACTTC
TRBJ1-4 | TRBV30 | few | . | CAWTDSRNEKLFF | TGTGCCTGGACAGACAGCCGTAATGAAAAACTGTTTTTT
TRBJ1-2 | TRBV5-1 | . | TRBD1 | CASSLPGTGPSNYGYTF | TGCGCCAGCAGCTTGCCCGGGACAGGTCCTTCTAACTATGGCTACACCTTC
TRBJ1-6 | TRBV5-5 | . | . | CASSPHHPFYNSPLHF | TGTGCCAGCAGCCCACATCACCCCTTCTATAATTCACCCCTCCACTTT
TRBJ2-3 | TRBV10-3 | . | TRBD2 | CAIKDGGAGTDTQYF | TGTGCCATCAAGGACGGGGGGGCCGGCACAGATACGCAGTATTTT
TRBJ1-4 | TRBV5-6 | . | TRBD1 | CASSLEGQGITNEKLFF | TGTGCCAGCAGCTTGGAGGGACAGGGGATAACTAATGAAAAACTGTTTTTT
TRBJ2-2 | TRBV5-1 | . | TRBD2 | CASSLAASGGTGELFF | TGCGCCAGCAGCTTGGCGGCTAGCGGGGGGACCGGGGAGCTGTTTTTT
TRBJ2-3 | TRBV13 | few | . | CASSESTDTQYF | TGTGCCAGCAGCGAGAGCACAGATACGCAGTATTTT
TRBJ2-6 | TRBV7-3 | . | . | CASNKEGPPAGANVLTF | TGTGCCAGCAACAAGGAGGGGCCGCCGGCGGGGGCCAACGTCCTGACTTTC
TRBJ1-5 | TRBV7-3 | . | . | CASSLTLGEGRQPQHF | TGTGCCAGCAGCTTAACGTTGGGGGAGGGGAGGCAGCCCCAGCATTTT
TRBJ2-7 | TRBV6-1 | . | TRBD1 | CASSVTGQGAIEQYF | TGTGCCAGCAGTGTCACGGGACAGGGGGCTATCGAGCAGTACTTC
TRBJ2-4 | TRBV7-6 | . | TRBD1 | CASSPYIGQGENIQYF | TGTGCCAGCAGCCCCTACATCGGACAGGGCGAAAACATTCAGTACTTC
TRBJ1-5 | TRBV9 | . | . | CASSRDFSNQPQHF | TGTGCCAGCAGCAGAGACTTCAGCAATCAGCCCCAGCATTTT
TRBJ2-7 | TRBV6-6 | . | TRBD2 | CASRGLGGNSYEQYF | TGTGCCAGCAGGGGTTTGGGGGGGAACTCCTACGAGCAGTACTTC
TRBJ2-3 | TRBV20-1 | . | . | CSARTTDTQYF | TGCAGTGCCCGGACAACAGATACGCAGTATTTT
TRBJ1-5 | TRBV7-2 | . | TRBD1 | CASSLDLQGVRPQHF | TGTGCCAGCAGCTTAGACTTACAGGGGGTCCGACCCCAGCATTTT
TRBJ2-7 | TRBV12-2 | . | . | CASRSTRYEQYF | TGTGCAAGTCGCAGCACCAGGTACGAGCAGTACTTC
TRBJ2-7 | TRBV5-4 | . | . | CASSLDGSSSYEQYF | TGTGCCAGCAGCTTAGACGGGTCGAGCTCCTACGAGCAGTACTTC
TRBJ1-1 | TRBV30 | . | TRBD1 | CAWKMTGTNTEAFF | TGTGCCTGGAAGATGACAGGGACGAACACTGAAGCTTTCTTT
TRBJ1-1 | TRBV9 | . | . | CASSVDQDTEAFF | TGTGCCAGCAGCGTTGATCAGGACACTGAAGCTTTCTTT
TRBJ1-4 | TRBV6-6 | . | . | CASSYSRGQGSEKLFF | TGTGCCAGCAGTTACTCGCGGGGTCAGGGTAGTGAAAAACTGTTTTTT
TRBJ1-5 | TRBV19 | . | . | CASSIGRARPHQPQHF | TGTGCCAGTAGTATTGGCAGGGCGCGCCCCCATCAGCCCCAGCATTTT
TRBJ1-3 | TRBV2 | . | . | CASSEEGTSGNTIYF | TGTGCCAGCAGTGAAGAGGGGACTAGTGGAAACACCATATATTTT
TRBJ1-1 | TRBV7-3 | . | TRBD1 | CASSGQESSEAFF | TGTGCCAGCAGCGGACAGGAGAGCTCTGAAGCTTTCTTT
TRBJ1-4 | TRBV25-1 | . | TRBD1 | CASSSRDRGFNEKLFF | TGTGCCAGCAGTTCCCGGGACAGGGGATTTAATGAAAAACTGTTTTTT
TRBJ2-7 | TRBV6-1 | . | . | CATNRGGGYEQYF | TGTGCCACTAACCGAGGGGGGGGCTACGAGCAGTACTTC
TRBJ2-1 | TRBV6-6 | . | TRBD2 | CASTLSLAGYNEQFF | TGTGCCAGCACATTGTCACTAGCGGGATACAATGAGCAGTTCTTC
TRBJ1-2 | TRBV30 | . | . | CAWRPDYFQGYTF | TGTGCCTGGAGACCTGACTACTTTCAAGGCTACACCTTC
TRBJ1-2 | TRBV4-1 | . | TRBD1 | CASSQDPWTGFGYTF | TGCGCCAGCAGCCAAGATCCGTGGACAGGGTTTGGCTACACCTTC